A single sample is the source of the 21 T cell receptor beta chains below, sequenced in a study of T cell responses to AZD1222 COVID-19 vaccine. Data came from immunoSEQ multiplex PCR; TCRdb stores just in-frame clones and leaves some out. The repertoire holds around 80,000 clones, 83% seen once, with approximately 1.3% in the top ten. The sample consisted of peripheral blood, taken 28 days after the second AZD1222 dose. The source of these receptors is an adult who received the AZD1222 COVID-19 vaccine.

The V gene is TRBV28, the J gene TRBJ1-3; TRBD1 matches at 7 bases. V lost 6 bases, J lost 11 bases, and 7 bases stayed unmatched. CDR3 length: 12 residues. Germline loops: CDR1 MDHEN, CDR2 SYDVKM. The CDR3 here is CASSLTGDPIYF. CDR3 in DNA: TGTGCCAGCAGCTTAACAGGGGATCCCATATATTTT.

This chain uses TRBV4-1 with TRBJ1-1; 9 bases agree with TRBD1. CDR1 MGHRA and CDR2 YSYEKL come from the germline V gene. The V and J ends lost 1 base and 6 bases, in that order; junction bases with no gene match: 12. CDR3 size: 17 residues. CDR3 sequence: CASSQGRAGDRVPEAFF. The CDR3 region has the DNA TGCGCCAGCAGCCAAGGTCGGGCGGGGGACAGGGTCCCTGAAGCTTTCTTT.

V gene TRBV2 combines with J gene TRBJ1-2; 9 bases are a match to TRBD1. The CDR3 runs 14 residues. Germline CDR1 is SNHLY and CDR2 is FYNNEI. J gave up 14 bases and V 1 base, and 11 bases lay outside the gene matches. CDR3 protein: CASSEVSGTGYLTF. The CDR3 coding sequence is TGTGCCAGCAGTGAAGTGTCCGGGACAGGGTATCTAACCTTC.

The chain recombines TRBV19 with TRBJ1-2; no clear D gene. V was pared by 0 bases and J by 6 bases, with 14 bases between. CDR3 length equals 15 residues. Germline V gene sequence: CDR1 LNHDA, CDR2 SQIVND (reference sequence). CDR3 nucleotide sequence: TGTGCCAGTAGTATAGATCGTATTTCTGGGGATGGCTACACCTTC. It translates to CASSIDRISGDGYTF.

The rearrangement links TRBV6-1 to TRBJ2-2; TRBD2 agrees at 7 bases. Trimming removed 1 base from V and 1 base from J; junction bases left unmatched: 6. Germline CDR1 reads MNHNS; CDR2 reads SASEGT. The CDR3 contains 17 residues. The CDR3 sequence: CASSEVSLAENTGELFF. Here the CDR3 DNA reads TGTGCCAGCAGTGAAGTCTCCCTAGCGGAGAACACCGGGGAGCTGTTTTTT.

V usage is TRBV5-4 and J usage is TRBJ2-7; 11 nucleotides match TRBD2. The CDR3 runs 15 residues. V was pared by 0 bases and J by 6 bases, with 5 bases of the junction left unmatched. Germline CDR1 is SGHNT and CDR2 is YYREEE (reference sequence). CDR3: CASSLELAGEGEQYF. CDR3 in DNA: TGTGCCAGCAGCTTGGAACTAGCGGGAGAGGGCGAGCAGTACTTC. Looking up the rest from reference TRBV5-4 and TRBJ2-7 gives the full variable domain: ETGVTQSPTHLIKTRGQQVTLRCSSQSGHNTVSWYQQALGQGPQFIFQYYREEENGRGNFPPRFSGLQFPNYSSELNVNALELDDSALYLCASSLELAGEGEQYFGPGTRLTVT.

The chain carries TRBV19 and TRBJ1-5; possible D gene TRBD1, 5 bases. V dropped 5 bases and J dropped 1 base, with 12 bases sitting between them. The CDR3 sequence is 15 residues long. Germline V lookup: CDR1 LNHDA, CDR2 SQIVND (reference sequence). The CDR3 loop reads CASSPQGISNQPQHF. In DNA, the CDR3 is TGTGCCAGTAGTCCTCAGGGTATCAGCAATCAGCCCCAGCATTTT. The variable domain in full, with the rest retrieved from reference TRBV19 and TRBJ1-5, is DGGITQSPKYLFRKEGQNVTLSCEQNLNHDAMYWYRQDPGQGLRLIYYSQIVNDFQKGDIAEGYSVSREKKESFPLTVTSAQKNPTAFYLCASSPQGISNQPQHFGDGTRLSIL.

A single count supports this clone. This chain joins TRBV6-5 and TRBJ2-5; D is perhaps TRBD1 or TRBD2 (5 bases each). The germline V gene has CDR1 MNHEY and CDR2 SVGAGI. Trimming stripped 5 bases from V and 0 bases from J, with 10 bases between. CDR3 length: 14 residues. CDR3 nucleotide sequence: TGTGCCAGCAGTCCGGGACGTCACCAAGAGACCCAGTACTTC. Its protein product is CASSPGRHQETQYF.

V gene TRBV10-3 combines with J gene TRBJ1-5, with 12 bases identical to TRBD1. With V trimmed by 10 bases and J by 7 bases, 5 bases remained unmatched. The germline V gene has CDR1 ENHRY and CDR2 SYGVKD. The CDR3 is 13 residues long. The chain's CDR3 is CATGQGAEQPQHF. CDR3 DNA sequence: TGTGCCACGGGACAGGGGGCGGAACAGCCCCAGCATTTT.

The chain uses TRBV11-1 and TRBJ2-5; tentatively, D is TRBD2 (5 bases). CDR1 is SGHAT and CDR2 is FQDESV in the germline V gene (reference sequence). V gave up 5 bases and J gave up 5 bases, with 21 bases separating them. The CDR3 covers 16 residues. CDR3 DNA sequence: TGTGCCAGCAGCCTCGGGCTAGCACCTACCGGGGAGACCCAGTACTTC. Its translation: CASSLGLAPTGETQYF.

The CDR3 is CASTEQGAGYTF. In nucleotides, the CDR3 is TGTGCCAGCACCGAACAGGGGGCGGGCTACACCTTC. V is TRBV28 and J is TRBJ1-2; TRBD1 aligns across 9 bases. Germline assignment: CDR1 MDHEN and CDR2 SYDVKM. The CDR3 sequence is 12 residues long. V gave up 7 bases and J gave up 8 bases; unmatched junction bases: 5.

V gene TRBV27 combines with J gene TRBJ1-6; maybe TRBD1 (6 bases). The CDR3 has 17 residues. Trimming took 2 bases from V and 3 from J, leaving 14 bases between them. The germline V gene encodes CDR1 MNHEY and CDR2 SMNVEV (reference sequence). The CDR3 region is CASSLGQPGGYNSPLHF. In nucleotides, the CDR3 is TGTGCCAGCAGTTTAGGACAGCCGGGGGGCTATAATTCACCCCTCCACTTT.

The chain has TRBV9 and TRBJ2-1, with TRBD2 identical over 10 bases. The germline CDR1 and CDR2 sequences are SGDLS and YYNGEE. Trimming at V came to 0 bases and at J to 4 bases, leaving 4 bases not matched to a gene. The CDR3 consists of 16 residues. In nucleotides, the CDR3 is TGTGCCAGCAGCGTAGTGATAGCGGGAGGTTACAATGAGCAGTTCTTC. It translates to CASSVVIAGGYNEQFF.

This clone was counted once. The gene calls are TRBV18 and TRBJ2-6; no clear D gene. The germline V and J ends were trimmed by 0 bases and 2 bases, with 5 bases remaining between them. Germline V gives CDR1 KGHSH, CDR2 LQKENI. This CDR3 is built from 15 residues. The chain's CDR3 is CASSPPIPGANVLTF. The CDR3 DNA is TGTGCCAGCTCACCACCTATTCCTGGGGCCAACGTCCTGACTTTC. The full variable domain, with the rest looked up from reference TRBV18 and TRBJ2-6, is NAGVMQNPRHLVRRRGQEARLRCSPMKGHSHVYWYRQLPEEGLKFMVYLQKENIIDESGMPKERFSAEFPKEGPSILRIQQVVRGDSAAYFCASSPPIPGANVLTFGAGSRLTVL.

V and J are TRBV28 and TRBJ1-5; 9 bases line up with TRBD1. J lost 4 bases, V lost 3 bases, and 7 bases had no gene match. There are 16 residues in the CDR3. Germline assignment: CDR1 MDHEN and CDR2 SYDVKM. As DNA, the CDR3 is TGTGCCAGCAGTTTCCGGGACAGGGTAGGGAATCAGCCCCAGCATTTT. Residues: CASSFRDRVGNQPQHF.

The DNA of the CDR3 is TGTGCCAGCAGCTCAACAGGGACTGGAAACACCATATATTTT. It is translated as CASSSTGTGNTIYF. This chain links TRBV7-2 with TRBJ1-3, with D possibly being TRBD1 (6 bases). Trimming removed 4 bases at V and 2 bases at J, with 9 bases between. The CDR3 is 14 amino acids. In germline, CDR1 is SGHTA, CDR2 FQGNSA.

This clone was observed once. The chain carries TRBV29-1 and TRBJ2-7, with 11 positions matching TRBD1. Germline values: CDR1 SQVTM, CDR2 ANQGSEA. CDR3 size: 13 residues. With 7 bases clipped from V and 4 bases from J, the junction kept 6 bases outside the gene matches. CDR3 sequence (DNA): TGCAGCGCAGCGGGACAGGGGGTGTACGAGCAGTACTTC. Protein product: CSAAGQGVYEQYF.

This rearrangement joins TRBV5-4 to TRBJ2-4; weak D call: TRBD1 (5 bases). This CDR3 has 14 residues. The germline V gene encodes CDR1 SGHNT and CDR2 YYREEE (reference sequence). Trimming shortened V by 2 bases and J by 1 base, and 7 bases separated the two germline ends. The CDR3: CASSFQGAKNIQYF. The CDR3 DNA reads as TGTGCCAGCAGCTTTCAGGGTGCCAAAAACATTCAGTACTTC.

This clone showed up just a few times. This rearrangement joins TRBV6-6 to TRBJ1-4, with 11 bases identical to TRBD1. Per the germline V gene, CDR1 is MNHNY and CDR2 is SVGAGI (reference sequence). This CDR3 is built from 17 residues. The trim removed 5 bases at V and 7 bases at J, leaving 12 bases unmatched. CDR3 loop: CASSQPGQGVYVEKLFF. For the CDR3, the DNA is TGTGCCAGCAGTCAACCGGGACAGGGGGTTTATGTTGAAAAACTGTTTTTT.

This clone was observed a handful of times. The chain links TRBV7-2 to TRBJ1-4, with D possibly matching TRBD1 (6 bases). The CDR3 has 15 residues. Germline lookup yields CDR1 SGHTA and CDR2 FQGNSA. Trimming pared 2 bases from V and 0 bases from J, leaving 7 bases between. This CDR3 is CASSLTGPTNEKLFF. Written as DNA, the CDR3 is TGTGCCAGCAGCTTAACAGGGCCAACTAATGAAAAACTGTTTTTT.

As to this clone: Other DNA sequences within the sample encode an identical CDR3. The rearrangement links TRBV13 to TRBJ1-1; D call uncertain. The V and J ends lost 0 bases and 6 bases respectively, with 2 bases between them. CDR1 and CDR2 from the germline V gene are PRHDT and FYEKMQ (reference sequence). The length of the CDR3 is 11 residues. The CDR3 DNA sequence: TGTGCCAGCAGCTTAGGATCTGAAGCTTTCTTT. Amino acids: CASSLGSEAFF.